Here is one TCR beta chain with its context. V lost 0 bases to trimming and J lost 8 bases; unmatched junction nucleotides: 7. The CDR3 contains 15 residues. Germline lookup yields CDR1 SGHRS and CDR2 YFSETQ. The source of the sample is a study of blood T cell repertoires in COVID-19. Study-level information: The study drew acute and convalescent COVID-19 samples from the United States, Italy and Spain. Nucleic acid was either cDNA or gDNA, and it came from T cells, B-cell-depleted T cells, or PBMCs.

The assay was immunoSEQ multiplex PCR, and TCRdb's table has in-frame clones only and misses some. This sample has approximately 300,000 clones, with roughly 80% found just once. The chain combines TRBV5-1 with TRBJ2-1, with 8 bases aligning to TRBD1. Input material: peripheral blood. The sequence was collected from a person in their 70s with COVID-19, enrolled during active disease. As DNA, the CDR3 is TGCGCCAGCAGCTTGGGGGCCAGGGGGCGCGATGAGCAGTTCTTC. This codes for CASSLGARGRDEQFF.